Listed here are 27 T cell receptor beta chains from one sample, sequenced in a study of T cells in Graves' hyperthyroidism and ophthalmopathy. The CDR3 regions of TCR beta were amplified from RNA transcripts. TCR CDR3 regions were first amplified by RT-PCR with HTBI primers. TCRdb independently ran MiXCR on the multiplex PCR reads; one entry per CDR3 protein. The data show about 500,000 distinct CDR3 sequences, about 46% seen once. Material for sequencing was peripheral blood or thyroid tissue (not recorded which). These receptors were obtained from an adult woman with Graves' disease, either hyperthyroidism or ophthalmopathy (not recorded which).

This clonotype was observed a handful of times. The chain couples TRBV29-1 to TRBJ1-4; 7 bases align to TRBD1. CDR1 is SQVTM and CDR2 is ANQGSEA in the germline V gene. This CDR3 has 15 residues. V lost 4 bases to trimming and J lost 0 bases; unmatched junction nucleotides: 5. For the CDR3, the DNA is TGCAGCGTTGGGACAGGATTTGCAACTAATGAAAAACTGTTTTTT. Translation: CSVGTGFATNEKLFF.

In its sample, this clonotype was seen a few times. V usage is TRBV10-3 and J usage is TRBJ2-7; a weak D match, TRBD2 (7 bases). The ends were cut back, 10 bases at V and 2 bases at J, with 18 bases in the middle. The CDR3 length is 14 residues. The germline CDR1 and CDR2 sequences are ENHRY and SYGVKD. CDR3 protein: CATGGASGTYEQYF. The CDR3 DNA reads TGTGCCACCGGGGGCGCTAGCGGTACCTACGAGCAGTACTTC.

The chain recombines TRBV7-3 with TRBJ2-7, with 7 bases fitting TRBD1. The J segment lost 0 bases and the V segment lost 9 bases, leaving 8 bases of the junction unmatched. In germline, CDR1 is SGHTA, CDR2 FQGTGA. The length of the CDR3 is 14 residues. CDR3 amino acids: CARGQSLSSYEQYF. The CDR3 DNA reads TGTGCCAGGGGACAGAGCCTTAGCTCCTACGAGCAGTACTTC.

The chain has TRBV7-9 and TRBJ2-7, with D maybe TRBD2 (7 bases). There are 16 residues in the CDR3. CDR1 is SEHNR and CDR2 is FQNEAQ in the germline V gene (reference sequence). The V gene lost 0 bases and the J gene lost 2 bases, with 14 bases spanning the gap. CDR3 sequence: CASSLAGGGVPYEQYF. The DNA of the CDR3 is TGTGCCAGCAGCTTAGCGGGGGGGGGCGTTCCCTACGAGCAGTACTTC.

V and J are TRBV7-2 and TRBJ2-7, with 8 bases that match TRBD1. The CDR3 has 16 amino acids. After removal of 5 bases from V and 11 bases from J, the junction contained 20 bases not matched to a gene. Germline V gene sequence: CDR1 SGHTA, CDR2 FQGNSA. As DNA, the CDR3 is TGTGCCAGCAGCCCTCTAGGTGACAGGGGTGCCCCAAGGAAGTACTTC. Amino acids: CASSPLGDRGAPRKYF. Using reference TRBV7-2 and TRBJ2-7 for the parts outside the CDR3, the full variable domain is GAGVSQSPSNKVTEKGKDVELRCDPISGHTALYWYRQSLGQGLEFLIYFQGNSAPDKSGLPSDRFSAERTGGSVSTLTIQRTQQEDSAVYLCASSPLGDRGAPRKYFGPGTRLTVT.

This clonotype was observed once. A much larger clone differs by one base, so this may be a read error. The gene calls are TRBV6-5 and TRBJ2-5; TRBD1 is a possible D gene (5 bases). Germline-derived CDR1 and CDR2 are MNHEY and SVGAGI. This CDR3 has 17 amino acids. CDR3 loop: CAISYRFVRKLQETQYF. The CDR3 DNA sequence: TGTGCCATCAGTTACAGGTTCGTCCGAAAACTCCAAGAGACCCAGTACTTC.

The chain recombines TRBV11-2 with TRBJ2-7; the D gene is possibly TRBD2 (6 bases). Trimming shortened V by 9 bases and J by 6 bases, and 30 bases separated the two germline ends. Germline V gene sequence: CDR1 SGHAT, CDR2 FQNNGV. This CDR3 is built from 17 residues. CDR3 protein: CASSLSAPGRWYREQYF. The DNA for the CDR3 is TGTGCCAGTAGCCTATCAGCCCCAGGGAGGTGGTATCGCGAGCAGTACTTC.

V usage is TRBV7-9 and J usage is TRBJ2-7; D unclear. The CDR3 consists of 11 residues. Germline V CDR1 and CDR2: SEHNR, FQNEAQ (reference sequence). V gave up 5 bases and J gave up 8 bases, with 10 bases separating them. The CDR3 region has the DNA TGTGCCAGCAGCACCAGTGGGCAGCAGTACTTC. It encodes CASSTSGQQYF. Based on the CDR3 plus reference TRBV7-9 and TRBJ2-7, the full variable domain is DTGVSQNPRHKITKRGQNVTFRCDPISEHNRLYWYRQTLGQGPEFLTYFQNEAQLEKSRLLSDRFSAERPKGSFSTLEIQRTEQGDSAMYLCASSTSGQQYFGPGTRLTVT.

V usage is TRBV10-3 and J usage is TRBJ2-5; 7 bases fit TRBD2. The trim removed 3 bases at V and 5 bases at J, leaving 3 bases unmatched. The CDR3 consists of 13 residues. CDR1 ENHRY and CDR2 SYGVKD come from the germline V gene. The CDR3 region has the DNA TGTGCCATCAGTGACGGGGGGAGCGAGACCCAGTACTTC. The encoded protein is CAISDGGSETQYF.

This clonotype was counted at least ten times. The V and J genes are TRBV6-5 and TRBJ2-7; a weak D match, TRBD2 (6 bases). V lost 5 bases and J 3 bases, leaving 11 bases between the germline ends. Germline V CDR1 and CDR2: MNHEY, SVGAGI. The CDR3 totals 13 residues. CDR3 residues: CASSTGLNYEQYF. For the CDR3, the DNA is TGTGCCAGCAGTACAGGACTAAACTACGAGCAGTACTTC.

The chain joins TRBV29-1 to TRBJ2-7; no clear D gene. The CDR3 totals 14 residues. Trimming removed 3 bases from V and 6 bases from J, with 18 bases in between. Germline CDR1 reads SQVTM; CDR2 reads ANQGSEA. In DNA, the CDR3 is TGCAGCGTTGACCTCGGGCTCCCCCAAGGCGAGCAGTACTTC. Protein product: CSVDLGLPQGEQYF.

The CDR3 region is CAIAGRDTDTQYF. The DNA for the CDR3 is TGTGCCATCGCCGGGCGTGACACAGATACGCAGTATTTT. The chain carries TRBV10-3 and TRBJ2-3; D is uncertain. The V and J ends lost 8 bases and 2 bases respectively, with 11 bases between them. Per germline, CDR1 ENHRY and CDR2 SYGVKD. The length of the CDR3 is 13 residues.

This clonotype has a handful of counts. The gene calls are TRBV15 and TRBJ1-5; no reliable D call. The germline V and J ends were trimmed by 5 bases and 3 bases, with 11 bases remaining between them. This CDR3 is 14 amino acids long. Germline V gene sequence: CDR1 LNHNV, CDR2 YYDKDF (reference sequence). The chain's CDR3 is CATSPLGLNQPQHF. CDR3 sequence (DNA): TGTGCCACCAGCCCCTTAGGTCTCAATCAGCCCCAGCATTTT.

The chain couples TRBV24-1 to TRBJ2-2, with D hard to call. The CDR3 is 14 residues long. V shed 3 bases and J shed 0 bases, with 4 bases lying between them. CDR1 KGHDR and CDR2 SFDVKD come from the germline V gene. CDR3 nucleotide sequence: TGTGCCACCAGTGATCCCACGAACACCGGGGAGCTGTTTTTT. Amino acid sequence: CATSDPTNTGELFF.

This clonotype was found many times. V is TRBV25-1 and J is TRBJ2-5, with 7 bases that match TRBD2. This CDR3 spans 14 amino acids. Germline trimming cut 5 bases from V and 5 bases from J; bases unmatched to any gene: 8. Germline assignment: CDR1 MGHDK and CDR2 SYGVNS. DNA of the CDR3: TGTGCCAGCAGTCGAAGGGGAGGGGTCGAGACCCAGTACTTC. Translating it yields CASSRRGGVETQYF.

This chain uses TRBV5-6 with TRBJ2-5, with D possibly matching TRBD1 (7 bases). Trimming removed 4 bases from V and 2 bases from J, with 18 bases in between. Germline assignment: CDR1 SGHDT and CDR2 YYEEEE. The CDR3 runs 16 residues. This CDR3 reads CASSLLTGRWQETQYF. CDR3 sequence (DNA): TGTGCCAGCAGCCTCCTGACAGGGAGGTGGCAAGAGACCCAGTACTTC.

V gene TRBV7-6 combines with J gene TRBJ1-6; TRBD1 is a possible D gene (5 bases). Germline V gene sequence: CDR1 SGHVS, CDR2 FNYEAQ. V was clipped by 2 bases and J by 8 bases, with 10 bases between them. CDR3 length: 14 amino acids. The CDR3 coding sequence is TGTGCCAGCAGCTTACGACAGATGGATTCACCCCTCCACTTT. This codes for CASSLRQMDSPLHF.

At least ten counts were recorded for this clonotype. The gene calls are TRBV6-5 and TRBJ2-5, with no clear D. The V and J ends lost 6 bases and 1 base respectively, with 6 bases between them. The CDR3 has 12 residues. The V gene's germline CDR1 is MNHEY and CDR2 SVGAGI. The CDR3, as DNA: TGTGCCAGCAGGGCAGCCCAAGAGACCCAGTACTTC. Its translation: CASRAAQETQYF.

The CDR3 loop reads CASSIRRNTGELFF. As DNA, the CDR3 is TGTGCCAGTAGTATCCGGAGAAACACCGGGGAGCTGTTTTTT. The gene calls are TRBV19 and TRBJ2-2; no firm D call. CDR1 LNHDA and CDR2 SQIVND come from the germline V gene (reference sequence). The CDR3 extends over 14 amino acids. The V and J ends lost 3 bases and 2 bases respectively, with 7 bases between them.

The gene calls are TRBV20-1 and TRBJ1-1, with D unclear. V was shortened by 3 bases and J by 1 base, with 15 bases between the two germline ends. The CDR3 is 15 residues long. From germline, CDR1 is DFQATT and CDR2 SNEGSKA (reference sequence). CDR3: CSASWAGKGNTEAFF. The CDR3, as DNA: TGCAGTGCTAGTTGGGCGGGAAAGGGGAACACTGAAGCTTTCTTT.

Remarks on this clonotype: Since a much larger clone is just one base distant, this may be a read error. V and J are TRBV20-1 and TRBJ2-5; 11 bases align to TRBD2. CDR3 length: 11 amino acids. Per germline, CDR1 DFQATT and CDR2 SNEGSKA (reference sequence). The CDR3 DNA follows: TGCAGCGCTAGCGGGAGGGAGACCCAGTACTTC. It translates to CSASGRETQYF.

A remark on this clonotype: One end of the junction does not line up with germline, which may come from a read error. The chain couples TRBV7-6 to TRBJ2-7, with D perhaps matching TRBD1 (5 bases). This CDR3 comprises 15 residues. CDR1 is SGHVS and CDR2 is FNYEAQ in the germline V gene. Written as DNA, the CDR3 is TGCGCCAGCAGCCAGAGTGTTCAGGGAAGCAGGGAGCAGTACTTC. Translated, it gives CASSQSVQGSREQYF.

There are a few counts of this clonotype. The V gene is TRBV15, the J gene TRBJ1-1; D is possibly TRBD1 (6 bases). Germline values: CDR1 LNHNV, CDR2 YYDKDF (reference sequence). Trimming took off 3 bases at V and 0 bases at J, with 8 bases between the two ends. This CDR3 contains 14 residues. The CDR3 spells CATSSPGVNTEAFF. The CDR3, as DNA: TGTGCCACCAGCAGCCCAGGGGTGAACACTGAAGCTTTCTTT.

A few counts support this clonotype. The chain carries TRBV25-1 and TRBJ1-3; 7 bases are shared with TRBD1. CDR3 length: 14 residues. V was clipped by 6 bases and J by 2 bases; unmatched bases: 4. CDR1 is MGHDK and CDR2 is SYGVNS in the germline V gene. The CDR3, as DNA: TGTGCCAGCAGCCGACAGGGAACTGGAAACACCATATATTTT. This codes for CASSRQGTGNTIYF.

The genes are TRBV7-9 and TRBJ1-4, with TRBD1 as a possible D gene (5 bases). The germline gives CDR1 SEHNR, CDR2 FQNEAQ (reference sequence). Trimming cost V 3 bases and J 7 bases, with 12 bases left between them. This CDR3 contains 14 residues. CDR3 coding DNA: TGTGCCAGCAGCTTGGGGGGTGCAGGTGAAAAACTGTTTTTT. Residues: CASSLGGAGEKLFF.

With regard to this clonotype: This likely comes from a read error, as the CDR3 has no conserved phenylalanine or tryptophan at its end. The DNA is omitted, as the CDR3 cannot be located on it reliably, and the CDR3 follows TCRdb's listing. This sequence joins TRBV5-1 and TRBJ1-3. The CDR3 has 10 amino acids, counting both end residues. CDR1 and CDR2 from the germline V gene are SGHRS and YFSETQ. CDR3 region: CASSSGTWNT.

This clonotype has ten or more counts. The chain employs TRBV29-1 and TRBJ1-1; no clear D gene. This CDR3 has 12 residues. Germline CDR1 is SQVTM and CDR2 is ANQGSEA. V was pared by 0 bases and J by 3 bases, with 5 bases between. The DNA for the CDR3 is TGCAGCGTTGAAGACGTTTACACTGAAGCTTTCTTT. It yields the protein CSVEDVYTEAFF.